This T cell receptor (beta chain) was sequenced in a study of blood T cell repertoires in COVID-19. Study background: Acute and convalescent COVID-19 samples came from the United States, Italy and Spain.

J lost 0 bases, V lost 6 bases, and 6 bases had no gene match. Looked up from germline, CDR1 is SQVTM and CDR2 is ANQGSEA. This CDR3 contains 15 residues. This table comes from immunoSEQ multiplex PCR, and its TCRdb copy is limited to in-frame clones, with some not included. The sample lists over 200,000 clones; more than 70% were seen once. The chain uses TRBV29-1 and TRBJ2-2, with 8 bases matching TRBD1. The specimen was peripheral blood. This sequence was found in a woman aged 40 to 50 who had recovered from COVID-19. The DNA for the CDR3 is TGCAGCGTGTCCCCGACAGGGGCGAACACCGGGGAGCTGTTTTTT. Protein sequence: CSVSPTGANTGELFF.